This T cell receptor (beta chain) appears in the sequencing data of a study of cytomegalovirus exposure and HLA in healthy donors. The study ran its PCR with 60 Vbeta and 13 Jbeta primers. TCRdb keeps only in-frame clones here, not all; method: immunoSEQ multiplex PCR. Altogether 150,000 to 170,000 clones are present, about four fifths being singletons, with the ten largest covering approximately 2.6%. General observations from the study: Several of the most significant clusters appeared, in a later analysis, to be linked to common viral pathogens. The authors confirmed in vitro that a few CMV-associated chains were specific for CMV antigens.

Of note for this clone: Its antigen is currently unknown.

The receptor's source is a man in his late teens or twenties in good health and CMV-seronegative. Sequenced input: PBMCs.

The CDR3 is CASSLAGGEGYTF. The CDR3 DNA is TGCGCCAGCAGCTTGGCGGGGGGCGAAGGCTACACCTTC. The chain employs TRBV5-1 and TRBJ1-2; D is possibly TRBD1 (6 bases). CDR1 SGHRS and CDR2 YFSETQ come from the germline V gene. The CDR3 covers 13 residues. Trimming pared 0 bases from V and 8 bases from J, leaving 11 bases between.